This T cell receptor beta chain was identified during a study of beta chain features in type 1 diabetes. Study-wide results and caveats: Since sequencing was performed on cDNA, cells with high TCR expression could be over-represented.

The entirety of the isolated RNA underwent reverse transcription, so expressed TCRB transcripts were sequenced. This table comes from immunoSEQ multiplex PCR, and its TCRdb copy is limited to in-frame clones, with some not included. The sample has about 220,000 clones, roughly 11% seen once. The length of the CDR3 is 13 residues. The V end lost 7 bases, the J end lost 7 bases, and 13 bases lay between the germline ends. CDR1 and CDR2 (germline): MNHEY, SVGAGI. This clone was detected only a few times. Its antigen is not identified. What was sequenced was central memory CD4+ T cells from blood. This receptor was taken from a man aged 18 to 29 in good health. This chain uses TRBV6-5 with TRBJ2-2, with D unclear. CDR3 amino acids: CASTDTWIGELFF. CDR3 bases: TGTGCCAGCACCGACACGTGGATCGGGGAGCTGTTTTTT.